This T cell receptor beta chain was found in a study of vaccination effects on CD4 cells after COVID-19. With the ViraFEST assay, the study expanded antigen-specific CD4+ T cells using viral peptide pools, then sequenced them. The culture ran for approximately 10 days, and then CD4+ T cells were isolated. Each participant was administered two doses of either the BNT162b2 or the mRNA-1273 vaccine. As concerns this clone: Its specificity is unknown.

The data were produced by immunoSEQ multiplex PCR, yet TCRdb's version contains in-frame clones alone and is incomplete. The table shows roughly 30,000 clones, with over 65% occurring only once. The CDR3 sequence is 17 residues long. V was pared by 0 bases and J by 6 bases, with 21 bases between. Germline CDR1 and CDR2: MNHEY and SMNVEV (reference sequence). This chain connects TRBV27 to TRBJ2-7; unclear D gene. Material: CD4+ T cells from PBMCs cultured with HCoV-NL63 spike peptides, obtained after COVID-19 vaccination. The sequence came from a human donor who received a COVID-19 vaccine. The CDR3 region has the DNA TGTGCCAGCAGTTTATCGATCCCAGGTGGGATACTAACCGAGCAGTACTTC. It yields the protein CASSLSIPGGILTEQYF.